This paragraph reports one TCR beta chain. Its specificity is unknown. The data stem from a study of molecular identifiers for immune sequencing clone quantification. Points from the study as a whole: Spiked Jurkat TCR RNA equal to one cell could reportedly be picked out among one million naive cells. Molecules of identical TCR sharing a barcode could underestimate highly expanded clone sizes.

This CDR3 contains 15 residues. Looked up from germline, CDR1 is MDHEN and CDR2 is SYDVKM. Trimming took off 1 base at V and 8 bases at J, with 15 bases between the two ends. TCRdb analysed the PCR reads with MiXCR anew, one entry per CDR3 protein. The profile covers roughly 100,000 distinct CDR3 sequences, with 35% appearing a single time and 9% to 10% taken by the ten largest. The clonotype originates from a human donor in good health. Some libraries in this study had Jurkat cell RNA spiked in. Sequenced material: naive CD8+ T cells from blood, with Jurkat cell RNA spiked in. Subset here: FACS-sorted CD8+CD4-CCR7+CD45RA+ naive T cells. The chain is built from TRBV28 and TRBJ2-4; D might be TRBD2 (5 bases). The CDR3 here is CASSLSGCAGDIQYF. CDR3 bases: TGTGCCAGCAGTTTATCTGGGTGCGCGGGTGACATTCAGTACTTC. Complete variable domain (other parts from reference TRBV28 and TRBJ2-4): DVKVTQSSRYLVKRTGEKVFLECVQDMDHENMFWYRQDPGLGLRLIYFSYDVKMKEKGDIPEGYSVSREKKERFSLILESASTNQTSMYLCASSLSGCAGDIQYFGAGTRLSVL.